What follows are 2 T cell receptor beta chains derived from one specimen sequenced in a study of vaccination and CD4 T cells after COVID-19. These receptors lack a known antigen. The Oncomine TCR Beta short-read assay was what sequenced the DNA obtained from cultured CD4+ T cells. Each CDR3 protein is one row after TCRdb ran MiXCR on the PCR reads. The table records about 11,000 distinct CDR3 sequences, about 50% of them present only once. Regarding treatment: roughly 10-day PBMC culture with coronavirus spike peptide pools or control peptides (ViraFEST assay). Sequencing was carried out using CD4+ T cells from blood, cultured in vitro. The origin of the receptors is a human donor who had recovered from COVID-19.

This chain connects TRBV5-4 to TRBJ2-5; no reliable D call. This CDR3 has 13 residues. Germline loops: CDR1 SGHNT, CDR2 YYREEE (reference sequence). The V and J ends lost 4 bases and 2 bases respectively, with 9 bases between them. The CDR3 protein is CASSKGPQETQYF. CDR3 nucleotides: TGTGCCAGCAGCAAGGGCCCTCAAGAGACCCAGTACTTC.

This clonotype was observed a single time. The chain joins TRBV9 to TRBJ2-3; D could derive from TRBD1 or TRBD2 (5 bases each). Germline V CDR1 and CDR2: SGDLS, YYNGEE. The CDR3 runs to 16 residues. V lost 0 bases, J lost 3 bases, and 14 bases lay in between. The CDR3: CASSVVFGEGTDTQYF. CDR3 nucleotide sequence: TGTGCCAGCAGCGTAGTGTTCGGTGAGGGGACAGATACGCAGTATTTT. Based on the CDR3 plus reference TRBV9 and TRBJ2-3, the full variable domain is DSGVTQTPKHLITATGQRVTLRCSPRSGDLSVYWYQQSLDQGLQFLIQYYNGEERAKGNILERFSAQQFPDLHSELNLSSLELGDSALYFCASSVVFGEGTDTQYFGPGTRLTVL.